The 27 T cell receptor beta chains reported below all come from one sample, sequenced in a study of blood T cells in healthy people across ages (dated by TCRdb to between 2014 and 2017). The library was produced with 5' RACE. The run used an Illumina HiSeq 2500. A second PCR of about 7 to 12 cycles was run with a J-beta primer mix and a sample-barcoded 5' primer. TCRdb trimmed the raw reads at Q25, called clones with MiXCR and kept productive beta chains. For every CDR3 protein sequence, its rows merge into one entry that carries the most common genes and DNA. For this sample the table gives 600,000 to 1,000,000 distinct CDR3 sequences, of which roughly 64% were detected only once. The ten biggest clones cover 22% of the sample. Sequenced input: blood. Receptors were obtained from a man younger than 45 in good health.

The V call is TRBV7-2, the J call TRBJ2-4; 9 nucleotides line up with TRBD1. Germline V gene data show CDR1 as SGHTA and CDR2 as FQGNSA. V shed 0 bases, J shed 1 base, and the junction held 16 bases outside the gene matches. CDR3 length equals 21 residues. The CDR3 DNA reads TGTGCCAGCAGCTTAGCGCTCGGGACAGGGTATCGTCAGATCGCCAAAAACATTCAGTACTTC. It encodes CASSLALGTGYRQIAKNIQYF.

The chain uses TRBV20-1 and TRBJ2-7; 9 positions agree with TRBD2. The J call could be wrong; TRBJ2-4 is a better fit for the DNA end. Germline values: CDR1 DFQATT, CDR2 SNEGSKA (reference sequence). The CDR3 is 14 amino acids. In nucleotides, the CDR3 is TGCAGTGCTAGTATAGCGGGAGTTTCGTACATTCAGTACTTC. This gives the protein CSASIAGVSYIQYF.

This clonotype was seen only a few times. The chain carries TRBV14 and TRBJ2-1; 8 bases are a match to TRBD2. This CDR3 region has 14 residues. Per the germline V gene, CDR1 is SGHDN and CDR2 is FVKESK. The ends lost 0 bases at V and 13 bases at J; junction bases unmatched: 8. The CDR3 loop reads CASSQELREGRQFF. Here the CDR3 DNA reads TGTGCCAGCAGCCAAGAATTACGGGAGGGCCGCCAGTTCTTC.

The CDR3 here is CSASQSPLSGANVLTF. The CDR3 bases are TGCAGTGCTAGCCAGTCACCTCTCTCTGGGGCCAACGTCCTGACTTTC. V and J are TRBV20-1 and TRBJ2-6; D unresolved. With 3 bases removed from V and 0 bases from J, the gap between germline ends came to 12 bases. This CDR3 has 16 amino acids. CDR1 DFQATT and CDR2 SNEGSKA come from the germline V gene (reference sequence).

As DNA, the CDR3 is TGTGCCAGCAGCCAAGTTGGACTAGCGGGAGGGAACAATGAGCAGTTCTTC. Its translation is CASSQVGLAGGNNEQFF. The V and J genes are TRBV4-2 and TRBJ2-1; TRBD2 aligns across 15 bases. The V and J ends lost 1 base and 5 bases, in that order; junction bases with no gene match: 3. Germline CDR1 and CDR2: LGHNA and YNFKEQ. The CDR3 runs 17 residues.

This clonotype was seen a single time. This chain uses TRBV12-3 or TRBV12-4 with TRBJ2-1; perhaps TRBD2 as D (5 bases). V lost 4 bases, J lost 0 bases, and 13 bases lay in between. This CDR3 has 16 residues. The CDR3 loop is CASSSSTGSSYNEQFF. The CDR3 nucleotides read TGTGCCAGCAGTTCAAGTACGGGGAGCTCCTACAATGAGCAGTTCTTC.

The V call is TRBV20-1, the J call TRBJ2-1; D is possibly TRBD1 or TRBD2 (5 bases each). TRBJ2-7 matches the DNA end more closely, so the J call is doubtful. Looked up from germline, CDR1 is DFQATT and CDR2 is SNEGSKA (reference sequence). CDR3 length equals 14 residues. CDR3 loop: CSARGEGSYNEQYF. The DNA of the CDR3 is TGCAGTGCTAGAGGTGAGGGGTCCTACAATGAGCAGTACTTC.

Here the CDR3 DNA reads TGCAGCGTTGAACCTAACGTCGCTGAAGCTTTCTTT. Translated: CSVEPNVAEAFF. This chain uses TRBV29-1 with TRBJ1-1; no reliable D call. This CDR3 region has 12 residues. Deletions cut 2 bases from V and 6 bases from J, with 10 bases between. Germline CDR1 is SQVTM and CDR2 is ANQGSEA.

The CDR3 loop is CASRTQGHYEQYF. In DNA form, the CDR3 reads TGTGCCAGCAGAACTCAGGGGCACTACGAGCAGTACTTC. The rearrangement links TRBV12-3 or TRBV12-4 to TRBJ2-7; the D gene is possibly TRBD1 (6 bases). The germline V and J ends were trimmed by 6 bases and 3 bases, with 12 bases remaining between them. The CDR3 covers 13 residues.

The V gene is TRBV28, the J gene TRBJ2-1; D not resolved. V gave up 7 bases and J gave up 8 bases, with 12 bases separating them. There are 12 residues in the CDR3. CDR1 is MDHEN and CDR2 is SYDVKM in the germline V gene. The CDR3 nucleotides read TGTGCCAGCATGGAGTTTGGGGATGAGCAGTTCTTC. This sequence encodes CASMEFGDEQFF.

The chain joins TRBV12-3 or TRBV12-4 to TRBJ2-1, with D unclear. This CDR3 has 13 amino acids. V was pared by 1 base and J by 5 bases, with 6 bases between. The CDR3 DNA reads TGTGCCAGCAGTTTAGTTGTGAACAATGAGCAGTTCTTC. Residues: CASSLVVNNEQFF.

This rearrangement joins TRBV9 to TRBJ2-5; 13 nucleotides align to TRBD2. The DNA end favors TRBJ2-7, so the J call may be wrong. CDR3 length equals 15 residues. Per germline, CDR1 SGDLS and CDR2 YYNGEE. The CDR3 sequence: CASSVSTSGRLEQYF. In DNA, the CDR3 is TGTGCCAGCAGCGTATCGACTAGCGGGAGGCTCGAGCAGTACTTC.

In this sample, this clonotype turned up a few times. The gene calls are TRBV20-1 and TRBJ2-1, with D maybe TRBD2 (6 bases). This CDR3 region has 14 residues. V dropped 6 bases and J dropped 7 bases, with 19 bases sitting between them. The V gene's germline CDR1 is DFQATT and CDR2 SNEGSKA (reference sequence). The DNA of the CDR3 is TGCAGTGCCCTCCGGGGGACGTCACTAAATGAGCAGTTCTTC. Its protein is CSALRGTSLNEQFF.

This chain connects TRBV14 to TRBJ2-3; TRBD2 matches at 12 bases. Trimming at V came to 10 bases and at J to 10 bases, leaving 6 bases not matched to a gene. Per the germline V gene, CDR1 is SGHDN and CDR2 is FVKESK. The CDR3 has 12 amino acids. The CDR3 loop reads CATGTSGFAQYF. As DNA, the CDR3 is TGTGCCACCGGGACTAGCGGGTTCGCGCAGTATTTT.

The V gene is TRBV30, the J gene TRBJ2-7, with 7 bases fitting TRBD1. Germline V gene sequence: CDR1 GTSNPN, CDR2 SVGIG (reference sequence). CDR3 length equals 13 residues. V lost 7 bases to trimming and J lost 2 bases; unmatched junction nucleotides: 8. The CDR3 region has the DNA TGTGCCTTCAGACAGGGTAACCCCTACGAGCAGTACTTC. It translates to CAFRQGNPYEQYF.

This clonotype was counted between two and nine times. CDR3 in amino acids: CASSLHNYEQYF. CDR3 coding DNA: TGTGCCAGCAGCTTACACAACTACGAGCAGTACTTC. This chain connects TRBV11-1 to TRBJ2-7; D is ambiguous. CDR1 is SGHAT and CDR2 is FQDESV in the germline V gene (reference sequence). The CDR3 loop spans 12 amino acids. V was shortened by 2 bases and J by 3 bases, with 5 bases between the two germline ends.

The table lists this clonotype with a few counts. This chain links TRBV18 with TRBJ2-7; D uncertain. V lost 0 bases, J lost 3 bases, and 12 bases lay in between. The CDR3 covers 15 residues. Germline CDR1 reads KGHSH; CDR2 reads LQKENI. Here the CDR3 reads CASSPPAKTDYEQYF. The CDR3 coding sequence is TGTGCCAGCTCACCACCGGCTAAAACGGACTACGAGCAGTACTTC.

V is TRBV7-9 and J is TRBJ1-1; 9 bases agree with TRBD1. J lost 7 bases, V lost 5 bases, and 11 bases had no gene match. This CDR3 has 15 residues. Germline assignment: CDR1 SEHNR and CDR2 FQNEAQ (reference sequence). Here the CDR3 DNA reads TGTGCCAGCAGCGCGACGACAGGGGGGATTGGTGAAGCTTTCTTT. It yields the protein CASSATTGGIGEAFF.

The chain joins TRBV11-2 to TRBJ1-2; 7 positions match TRBD1. Germline CDR1 reads SGHAT; CDR2 reads FQNNGV. The junction had 20 bases not matched to a gene; V was cut back by 5 bases and J by 2 bases. This CDR3 is built from 19 residues. The CDR3 spells CASSNRFPRGRDSNYGYTF. CDR3 in DNA: TGTGCCAGCAGCAATCGATTCCCCCGTGGAAGGGACAGCAACTATGGCTACACCTTC.

This chain connects TRBV27 to TRBJ2-1; no reliable D call. CDR3 length: 14 residues. Germline CDR1 reads MNHEY; CDR2 reads SMNVEV (reference sequence). V shed 2 bases and J shed 3 bases, with 8 bases lying between them. The CDR3 DNA follows: TGTGCCAGCAGTTTAAAGGACCACTACAATGAGCAGTTCTTC. Its translation: CASSLKDHYNEQFF.

The V and J genes are TRBV7-2 and TRBJ2-5; the match to TRBD2 covers 8 bases. V gave up 2 bases and J gave up 5 bases; unmatched junction bases: 10. Looked up from germline, CDR1 is SGHTA and CDR2 is FQGNSA. This CDR3 is built from 16 residues. This chain's CDR3 is CASSLIRLAGRETQYF. The DNA for the CDR3 is TGTGCCAGCAGCTTAATCCGCTTAGCGGGGAGGGAGACCCAGTACTTC.

This rearrangement joins TRBV20-1 to TRBJ2-5, with D uncertain. In germline, CDR1 is DFQATT, CDR2 SNEGSKA (reference sequence). Trimming removed 0 bases at V and 11 bases at J, with 19 bases between. There are 14 residues in the CDR3. The CDR3: CSARDVDWGSEQYF. In nucleotides, the CDR3 is TGCAGTGCTAGAGATGTAGATTGGGGTAGTGAGCAGTACTTC.

This clonotype was counted between two and nine times. The rearrangement joins TRBV7-8 to TRBJ2-1; TRBD1 or TRBD2 may be the D gene (5 bases each). CDR1 is SGHVS and CDR2 is FQNEAQ in the germline V gene. Trimming cost V 5 bases and J 9 bases, with 20 bases left between them. This CDR3 contains 15 residues. CDR3 loop: CASSPPPVGTSEQFF. CDR3 in DNA: TGTGCCAGCAGCCCACCCCCCGTGGGGACCAGTGAGCAGTTCTTC. Combining the CDR3 with reference TRBV7-8 and TRBJ2-1 gives the whole variable domain GAGVSQSPRYKVAKRGQDVALRCDPISGHVSLFWYQQALGQGPEFLTYFQNEAQLDKSGLPSDRFFAERPEGSVSTLKIQRTQQEDSAVYLCASSPPPVGTSEQFFGPGTRLTVL.

This chain uses TRBV3-1 with TRBJ2-7, with D possibly being TRBD2 (6 bases). This CDR3 region has 15 residues. CDR1 is LGHDT, CDR2 YNNKEL, per germline (reference sequence). Trimming stripped 1 base from V and 2 bases from J, with 12 bases between. For the CDR3, the DNA is TGTGCCAGCAGCCAAGGCGGGCGGGGACCCTACGAGCAGTACTTC. Translated: CASSQGGRGPYEQYF.

This clonotype was seen a few times. V usage is TRBV12-3 or TRBV12-4 and J usage is TRBJ2-7; D might be TRBD1 (5 bases). Trimming left V 3 bases short and J 0 bases short, with 18 bases between. This CDR3 has 17 amino acids. The CDR3: CASSFGSGAVFSYEQYF. As DNA, the CDR3 is TGTGCCAGCAGTTTTGGGTCTGGGGCGGTCTTCTCCTACGAGCAGTACTTC.

The V gene is TRBV6-2 or TRBV6-3, the J gene TRBJ1-5; D is perhaps TRBD1 (6 bases). The V gene's germline CDR1 is MNHEY and CDR2 SVGEGT. Between the trimmed V and J ends, which lost 5 bases and 0 bases, there was a span of 17 bases. The CDR3 extends over 17 amino acids. The CDR3 DNA reads as TGTGCCAGCAGTAAGAGGACGGGGGCCCTTAGCAATCAGCCCCAGCATTTT. The encoded protein is CASSKRTGALSNQPQHF.

The genes are TRBV21-1 and TRBJ2-7; the table's D call, TRBD2, was not checked against the DNA. TRBV21-1 is described as a pseudogene. The CDR3 has 18 amino acids. The CDR3 bases are TGTGCCAGCACGCCGGCCATATGGGGACTAGAGCCTTCCTACGAGCAGTACTTC. Translating it yields CASTPAIWGLEPSYEQYF.